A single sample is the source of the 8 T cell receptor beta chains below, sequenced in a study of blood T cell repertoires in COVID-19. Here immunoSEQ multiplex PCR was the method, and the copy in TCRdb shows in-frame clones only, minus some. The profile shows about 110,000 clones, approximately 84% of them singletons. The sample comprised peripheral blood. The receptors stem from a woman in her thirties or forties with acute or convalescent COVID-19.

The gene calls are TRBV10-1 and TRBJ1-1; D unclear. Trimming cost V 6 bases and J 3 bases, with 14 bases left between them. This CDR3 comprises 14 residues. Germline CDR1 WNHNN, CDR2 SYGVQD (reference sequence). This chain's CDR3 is CASRLDAGDTEAFF. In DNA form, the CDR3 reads TGCGCCAGCAGATTAGACGCGGGAGACACTGAAGCTTTCTTT.

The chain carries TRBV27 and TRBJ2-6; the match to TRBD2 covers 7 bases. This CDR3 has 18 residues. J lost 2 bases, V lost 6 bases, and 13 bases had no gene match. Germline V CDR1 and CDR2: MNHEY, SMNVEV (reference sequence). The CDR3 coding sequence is TGTGCCAGCAGCCCCGAGCTACGGGGGGTTGCTGGGGCCAACGTCCTGACTTTC. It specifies CASSPELRGVAGANVLTF. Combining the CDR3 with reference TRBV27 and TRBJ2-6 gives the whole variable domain EAQVTQNPRYLITVTGKKLTVTCSQNMNHEYMSWYRQDPGLGLRQIYYSMNVEVTDKGDVPEGYKVSRKEKRNFPLILESPSPNQTSLYFCASSPELRGVAGANVLTFGAGSRLTVL.

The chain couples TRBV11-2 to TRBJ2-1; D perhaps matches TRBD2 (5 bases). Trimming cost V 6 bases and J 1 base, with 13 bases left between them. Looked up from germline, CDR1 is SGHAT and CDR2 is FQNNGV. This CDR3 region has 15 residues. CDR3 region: CASSRTGGSYNEQFF. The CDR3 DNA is TGTGCCAGCAGTCGGACTGGCGGATCCTACAATGAGCAGTTCTTC.

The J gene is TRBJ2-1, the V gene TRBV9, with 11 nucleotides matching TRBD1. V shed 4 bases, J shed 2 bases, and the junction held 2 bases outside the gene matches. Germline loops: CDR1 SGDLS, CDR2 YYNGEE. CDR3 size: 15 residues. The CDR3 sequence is CASSRDRGTYNEQFF. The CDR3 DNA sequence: TGTGCCAGCAGCCGGGACAGGGGGACCTACAATGAGCAGTTCTTC.

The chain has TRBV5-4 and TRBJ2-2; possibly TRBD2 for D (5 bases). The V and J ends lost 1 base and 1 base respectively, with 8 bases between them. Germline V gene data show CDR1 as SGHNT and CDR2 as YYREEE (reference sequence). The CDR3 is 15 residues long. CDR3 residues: CASSLIGVNTGELFF. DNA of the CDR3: TGTGCCAGCAGCTTGATCGGGGTGAACACCGGGGAGCTGTTTTTT.

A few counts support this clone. The DNA for the CDR3 is TGCGCCAGCAGCGCCCAGACAGGGATTAACACTGAAGCTTTCTTT. Amino acid sequence: CASSAQTGINTEAFF. The J gene is TRBJ1-1, the V gene TRBV5-1, with 7 bases lining up with TRBD1. Germline V gives CDR1 SGHRS, CDR2 YFSETQ. The CDR3 runs to 15 residues. Unmatched junction bases numbered 8, after V lost 4 bases and J lost 2 bases.

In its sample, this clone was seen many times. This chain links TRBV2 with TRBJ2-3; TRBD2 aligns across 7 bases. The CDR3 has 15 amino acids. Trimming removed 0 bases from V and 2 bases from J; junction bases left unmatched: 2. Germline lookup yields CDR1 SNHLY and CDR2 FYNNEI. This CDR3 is CASSEAGDYTDTQYF. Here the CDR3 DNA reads TGTGCCAGCAGTGAAGCGGGGGACTACACAGATACGCAGTATTTT.

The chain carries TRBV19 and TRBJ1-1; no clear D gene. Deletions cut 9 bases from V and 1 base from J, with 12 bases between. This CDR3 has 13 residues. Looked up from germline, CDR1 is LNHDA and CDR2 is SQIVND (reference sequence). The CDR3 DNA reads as TGTGCCAGCAGGACTGTGAAGAACACTGAAGCTTTCTTT. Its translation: CASRTVKNTEAFF.